The sequence of this TCR beta chain was determined in a study of T cell responses to AZD1222 COVID-19 vaccine. V gave up 6 bases and J gave up 5 bases; unmatched junction bases: 9. This CDR3 has 14 residues. Per the germline V gene, CDR1 is SNHLY and CDR2 is FYNNEI. Study results and limitations: Seropositive status at baseline applied to only 5 or 6 AZD1222 recipients. There were vaccine-associated CD4 TCRs across spike, dominant at 160-218 and 743-854.

The protocol was immunoSEQ multiplex PCR, while the TCRdb copy is restricted to in-frame clones and leaves out a portion. The sample holds approximately 160,000 clones, about 92% seen once. In this sample, this clone turned up once. Antigen: not known. This clonotype was obtained from an adult in good health. V gene TRBV2 combines with J gene TRBJ1-2, with 7 bases matching TRBD1. The material sequenced was peripheral blood, taken on day 0 of AZD1222 vaccination. The DNA for the CDR3 is TGTGCCAGCAGCGGAAACAGGGGCGGGTATGGCTACACCTTC. Its protein product is CASSGNRGGYGYTF.